This T cell receptor (beta chain) was obtained from a study of response to subunit inactivated influenza vaccine. General study points: It was the authors' suggestion that each seasonal influenza vaccination recruits few new T cells.

This clonotype was seen at least ten times. Its antigen is unidentified. The ends were cut back, 6 bases at V and 5 bases at J, with 17 bases in the middle. The length of the CDR3 is 14 residues. Germline V CDR1 and CDR2: ENHRY, SYGVKD. Each CDR3 protein gets one entry after TCRdb re-called the RT-PCR reads with MiXCR. The table lists 650,000 to 800,000 distinct CDR3 sequences, more than 11% of them singletons, with around 7.3% in the top ten. The chain combines TRBV10-3 with TRBJ2-7, with D possibly matching TRBD2 (7 bases). The clonotype originates from a man aged 50 to 60 who received an inactivated influenza vaccine. The sequences come from PBMCs from blood, collected 14 days before vaccination. This CDR3 reads CAIRPTSRDNEQYF. DNA for the CDR3: TGTGCCATCAGACCGACTAGCAGGGACAACGAGCAGTACTTC.